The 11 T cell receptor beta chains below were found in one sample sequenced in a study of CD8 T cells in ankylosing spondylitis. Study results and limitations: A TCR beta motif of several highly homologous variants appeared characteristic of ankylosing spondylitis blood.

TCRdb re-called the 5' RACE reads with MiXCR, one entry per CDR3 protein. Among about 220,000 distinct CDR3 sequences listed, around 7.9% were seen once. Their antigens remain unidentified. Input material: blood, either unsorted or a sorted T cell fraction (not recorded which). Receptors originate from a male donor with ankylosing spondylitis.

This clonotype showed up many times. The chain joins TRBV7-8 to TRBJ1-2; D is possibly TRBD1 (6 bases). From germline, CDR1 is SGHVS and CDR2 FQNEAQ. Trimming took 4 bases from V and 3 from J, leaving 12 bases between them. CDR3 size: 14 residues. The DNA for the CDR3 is TGTGCCAGCAGCTCCTACGGGACATACTATGGCTACACCTTC. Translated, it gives CASSSYGTYYGYTF.

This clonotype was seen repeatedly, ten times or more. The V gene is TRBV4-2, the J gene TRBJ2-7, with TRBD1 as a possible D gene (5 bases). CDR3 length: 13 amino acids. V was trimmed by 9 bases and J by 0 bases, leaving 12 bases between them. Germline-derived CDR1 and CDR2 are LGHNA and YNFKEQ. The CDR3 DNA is TGTGCCAGTATGGACACCCTCTCCTACGAGCAGTACTTC. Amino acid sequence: CASMDTLSYEQYF.

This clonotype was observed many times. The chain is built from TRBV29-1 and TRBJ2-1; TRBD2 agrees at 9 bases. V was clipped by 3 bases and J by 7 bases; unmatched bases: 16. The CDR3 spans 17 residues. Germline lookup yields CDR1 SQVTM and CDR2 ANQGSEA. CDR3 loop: CSVEGPQRGALRNEQFF. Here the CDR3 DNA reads TGCAGCGTTGAGGGTCCCCAGCGGGGGGCCCTTAGAAATGAGCAGTTCTTC.

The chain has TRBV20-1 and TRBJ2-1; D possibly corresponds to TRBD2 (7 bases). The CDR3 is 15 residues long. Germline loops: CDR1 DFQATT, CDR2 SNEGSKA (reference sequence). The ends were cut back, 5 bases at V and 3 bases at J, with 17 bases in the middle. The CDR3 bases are TGCAGTGCTGGGGGGGGCGGAGATAACTACAATGAGCAGTTCTTC. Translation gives CSAGGGGDNYNEQFF.

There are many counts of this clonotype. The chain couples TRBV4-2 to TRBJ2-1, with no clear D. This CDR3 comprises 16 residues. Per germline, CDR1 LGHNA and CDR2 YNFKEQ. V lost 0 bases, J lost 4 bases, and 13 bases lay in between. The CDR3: CASSQEWAEPYNEQFF. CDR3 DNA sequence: TGTGCCAGCAGCCAAGAATGGGCGGAGCCTTACAATGAGCAGTTCTTC.

Here the CDR3 DNA reads TGTGCCAGCAGCTCGGGTGAACTCTACAATGAGCAGTTCTTC. Its protein product is CASSSGELYNEQFF. V gene TRBV5-4 combines with J gene TRBJ2-1; D is unclear. Trimming cost V 3 bases and J 3 bases, with 10 bases left between them. CDR3 length: 14 amino acids. Germline V gene lookup returns CDR1 SGHNT and CDR2 YYREEE (reference sequence).

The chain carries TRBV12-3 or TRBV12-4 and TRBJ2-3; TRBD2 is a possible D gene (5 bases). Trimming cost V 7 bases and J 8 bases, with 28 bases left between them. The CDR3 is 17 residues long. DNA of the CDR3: TGTGCCAGCACCCTCCAGATAGGGATTAGCACGGGGTTTACGCAGTATTTT. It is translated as CASTLQIGISTGFTQYF.

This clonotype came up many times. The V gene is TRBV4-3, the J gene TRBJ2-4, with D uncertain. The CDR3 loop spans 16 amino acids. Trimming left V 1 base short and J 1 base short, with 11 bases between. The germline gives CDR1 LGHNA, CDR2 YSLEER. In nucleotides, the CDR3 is TGCGCCAGCAGCCAAGTGGACGTACCGGCCAAAAACATTCAGTACTTC. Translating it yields CASSQVDVPAKNIQYF.

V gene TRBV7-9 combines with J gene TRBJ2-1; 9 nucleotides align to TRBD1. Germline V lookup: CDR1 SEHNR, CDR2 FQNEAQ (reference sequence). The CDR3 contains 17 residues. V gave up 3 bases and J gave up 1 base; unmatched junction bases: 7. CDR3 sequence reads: CASSLPPGTGSYNEQFF. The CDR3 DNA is TGTGCCAGCAGCTTGCCCCCCGGGACAGGGTCCTACAATGAGCAGTTCTTC.

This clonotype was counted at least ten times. In nucleotides, the CDR3 is TGCGCCAGCAGTGACTCGGGAGCCTACGAGCAGTACTTC. It encodes CASSDSGAYEQYF. V and J are TRBV10-1 and TRBJ2-7, with a weak D call TRBD2 (6 bases). The V end was cut by 3 bases, the J end by 2 bases, with 8 bases between. Germline V CDR1 and CDR2: WNHNN, SYGVQD (reference sequence). This CDR3 comprises 13 residues.

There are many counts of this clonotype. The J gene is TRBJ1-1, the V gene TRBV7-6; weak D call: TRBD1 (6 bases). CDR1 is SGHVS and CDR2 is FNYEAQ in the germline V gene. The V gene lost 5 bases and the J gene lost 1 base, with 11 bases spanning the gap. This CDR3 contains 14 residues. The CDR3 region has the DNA TGTGCCAGCAGCAAACGGGACACGAACACTGAAGCTTTCTTT. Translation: CASSKRDTNTEAFF.